This paragraph reports one T cell receptor beta chain. This CDR3 spans 14 amino acids. V shed 5 bases, J shed 6 bases, and the junction held 6 bases outside the gene matches. This entry comes from a study of T cells in Graves' hyperthyroidism and ophthalmopathy. Amplification yielded TCR beta CDR3 regions, with RNA transcripts as the source. First-round RT-PCR with HTBI primers amplified the TCR CDR3 region. One entry per CDR3 protein, called by TCRdb with MiXCR from the multiplex PCR reads. The sample consists of under 250,000 distinct CDR3 sequences, roughly 15% of them appearing once. V gene TRBV12-3 or TRBV12-4 combines with J gene TRBJ2-7; TRBD2 aligns across 11 bases. Specimen: blood. The TCR originated in a man in his fifties or sixties with Graves' hyperthyroidism. CDR3 DNA: TGTGCCAGCAGTCCCCTTAGCGGGAGGGTCGAGCAGTACTTC. Translated, it gives CASSPLSGRVEQYF.